The 15 T cell receptor beta chains below come from one sample, sequenced in a study of T-cell reconstitution after alpha-beta-depleted transplantation in children. For TCRbeta, the library was prepared with unique molecular identifiers. TCRdb redid the calling of the PCR reads with MiXCR, one entry per CDR3 protein. The table lists nearly 550,000 distinct CDR3 sequences, around 18% of them singletons. Material: PBMCs from the stem cell graft donor, obtained from the stem cell graft. The receptors originated from a human donor who donated a stem cell graft to a child with acute lymphoblastic leukemia.

The chain recombines TRBV20-1 with TRBJ2-7, with unresolved D. CDR1 and CDR2 (germline): DFQATT, SNEGSKA (reference sequence). V was clipped by 5 bases and J by 1 base, with 18 bases between them. This CDR3 has 15 residues. CDR3 DNA: TGCAGTGCTGGTGGTCTGGCTCTTCTTTCCTACGAGCAGTACTTC. Its protein product is CSAGGLALLSYEQYF.

The sample holds a few counts of this clonotype. This chain joins TRBV29-1 and TRBJ2-7, with 7 bases identical to TRBD1. J was trimmed by 3 bases and V by 4 bases; bases with no gene match: 6. Germline V gives CDR1 SQVTM, CDR2 ANQGSEA. The CDR3 sequence is 13 residues long. In DNA form, the CDR3 reads TGCAGCGTTGGACTTGGGACAGACTACGAGCAGTACTTC. It yields the protein CSVGLGTDYEQYF.

The chain joins TRBV4-2 to TRBJ2-1; TRBD2 matches at 8 bases. The CDR3 runs to 15 residues. The V gene's germline CDR1 is LGHNA and CDR2 YNFKEQ. The J segment lost 9 bases and the V segment lost 1 base, leaving 8 bases of the junction unmatched. The CDR3 here is CASSQGDAGGGEQFF. In DNA form, the CDR3 reads TGTGCCAGCAGCCAAGGAGATGCGGGGGGCGGTGAGCAGTTCTTC.

The chain recombines TRBV9 with TRBJ2-1, with D possibly matching TRBD2 (5 bases). Germline V CDR1 and CDR2: SGDLS, YYNGEE. V dropped 0 bases and J dropped 7 bases, with 14 bases sitting between them. The CDR3 loop spans 15 amino acids. In DNA form, the CDR3 reads TGTGCCAGCAGCGTAGAATATGCGGGTACGAATGAGCAGTTCTTC. Its protein product is CASSVEYAGTNEQFF.

This clonotype was detected a few times. The rearrangement uses TRBV20-1 and TRBJ1-3; 9 bases are shared with TRBD1. V dropped 2 bases and J dropped 4; count of bases not matched to a gene: 3. Per the germline V gene, CDR1 is DFQATT and CDR2 is SNEGSKA (reference sequence). The CDR3 runs 14 residues. CDR3 nucleotides: TGCAGTGCTAGAAACAGGGGGCTAGGAAACACCATATATTTT. Residues: CSARNRGLGNTIYF.

The CDR3 DNA follows: TGTGCCAGCAGTTTGACGGGACAGTTTCTCACAGATACGCAGTATTTT. Translated: CASSLTGQFLTDTQYF. The gene calls are TRBV6-5 and TRBJ2-3; 7 nucleotides agree with TRBD1. The CDR3 covers 16 residues. Germline V gene data show CDR1 as MNHEY and CDR2 as SVGAGI. Germline trimming cut 4 bases from V and 2 bases from J; bases unmatched to any gene: 9.

This chain connects TRBV11-1 to TRBJ2-2; 10 nucleotides align to TRBD1. There are 21 residues in the CDR3. Losses at the gene ends were 4 bases for V and 5 bases for J; bases not matched to a gene: 22. Germline-derived CDR1 and CDR2 are SGHAT and FQDESV (reference sequence). Here the CDR3 reads CASSSNGRDRGPLRKTGELFF. The CDR3 region has the DNA TGTGCCAGCAGCTCCAATGGCCGGGACAGGGGTCCCCTAAGGAAGACCGGGGAGCTGTTTTTT.

This clonotype was seen only a few times. V is TRBV14 and J is TRBJ2-7, with a tentative D call TRBD1 (5 bases). The V gene's germline CDR1 is SGHDN and CDR2 FVKESK. This CDR3 has 20 residues. V dropped 1 base and J dropped 3 bases, with 28 bases sitting between them. As DNA, the CDR3 is TGTGCCAGCAGCCAAGGGTTAAAAGACAGAAAATTCCGTGACCACTACGAGCAGTACTTC. Translating it yields CASSQGLKDRKFRDHYEQYF.

This clonotype appeared a few times. J is TRBJ2-2 and V is TRBV5-1; D is possibly TRBD1 (6 bases). Trimming took 4 bases from V and 4 from J, leaving 17 bases between them. The CDR3 spans 16 residues. Germline assignment: CDR1 SGHRS and CDR2 YFSETQ. CDR3 bases: TGCGCCAGCAGCCTAACTCGGACAGCCTCCACCGGGGAGCTGTTTTTT. Translating gives CASSLTRTASTGELFF.

The chain is built from TRBV9 and TRBJ2-1; 9 bases fit TRBD2. V trimming: 0 bases; J trimming: 6 bases; junction bases outside the gene matches: 10. In germline, CDR1 is SGDLS, CDR2 YYNGEE. The CDR3 runs 17 residues. The CDR3 sequence: CASSVGSGRPWGNEQFF. Here the CDR3 DNA reads TGTGCCAGCAGCGTAGGTAGCGGGAGACCCTGGGGCAATGAGCAGTTCTTC.

A few counts support this clonotype. This chain links TRBV6-1 with TRBJ2-1; 11 nucleotides match TRBD2. Trimming at V came to 5 bases and at J to 5 bases, leaving 8 bases not matched to a gene. This CDR3 comprises 16 residues. Germline CDR1 is MNHNS and CDR2 is SASEGT. CDR3 sequence reads: CASSRHPSGRNNEQFF. The CDR3 DNA follows: TGTGCCAGCAGTCGCCACCCTAGCGGGAGGAACAATGAGCAGTTCTTC.

The chain joins TRBV9 to TRBJ2-5, with 8 bases matching TRBD2. Germline V lookup: CDR1 SGDLS, CDR2 YYNGEE. V lost 4 bases and J lost 1; bases outside the gene matches: 6. CDR3 length: 15 amino acids. The CDR3 region has the DNA TGTGCCAGCAGCTTAGCGGGACTCGGCCAAGAGACCCAGTACTTC. It encodes CASSLAGLGQETQYF.

This clonotype has more than one count but fewer than ten. The chain is built from TRBV18 and TRBJ2-2; 15 nucleotides agree with TRBD2. Germline V CDR1 and CDR2: KGHSH, LQKENI. Trimming cost V 4 bases and J 2 bases; bases outside gene matches: 11. The CDR3 spans 20 residues. The CDR3 nucleotides are TGTGCCAGCTCACGACTACCGGGACTAGCGGGAGGCTCCAACACCGGGGAGCTGTTTTTT. This translates into CASSRLPGLAGGSNTGELFF.

V is TRBV5-4 and J is TRBJ2-1, with D maybe TRBD1 (6 bases). The CDR3 covers 15 residues. The V end lost 3 bases, the J end lost 2 bases, and 12 bases lay between the germline ends. Germline CDR1 is SGHNT and CDR2 is YYREEE (reference sequence). The CDR3 spells CASSWASGAYNEQFF. The CDR3 nucleotides read TGTGCCAGCAGCTGGGCATCAGGGGCCTACAATGAGCAGTTCTTC.

This clonotype showed up just a few times. V usage is TRBV7-9 and J usage is TRBJ1-3, with D unclear. This CDR3 has 15 amino acids. Germline CDR1 and CDR2: SEHNR and FQNEAQ (reference sequence). V was shortened by 7 bases and J by 4 bases, with 17 bases between the two germline ends. The CDR3 DNA sequence: TGTGCCAGCACCGAGGAGGGCCTGGGAGGAAACACCATATATTTT. Amino acid sequence: CASTEEGLGGNTIYF.